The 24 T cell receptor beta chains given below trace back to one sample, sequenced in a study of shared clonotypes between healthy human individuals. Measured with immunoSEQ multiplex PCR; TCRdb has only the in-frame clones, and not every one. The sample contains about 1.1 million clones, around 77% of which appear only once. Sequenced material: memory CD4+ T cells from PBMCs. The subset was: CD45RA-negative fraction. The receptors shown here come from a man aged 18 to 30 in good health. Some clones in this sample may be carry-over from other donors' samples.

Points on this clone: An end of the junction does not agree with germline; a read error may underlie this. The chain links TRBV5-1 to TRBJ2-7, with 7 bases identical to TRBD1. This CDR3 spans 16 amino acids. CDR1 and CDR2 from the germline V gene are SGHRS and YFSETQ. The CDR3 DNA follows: TGCGCCAGCAGTTTGGCGACAGGGTTCGCCGCATACGAGCAGTACTTC. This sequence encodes CASSLATGFAAYEQYF.

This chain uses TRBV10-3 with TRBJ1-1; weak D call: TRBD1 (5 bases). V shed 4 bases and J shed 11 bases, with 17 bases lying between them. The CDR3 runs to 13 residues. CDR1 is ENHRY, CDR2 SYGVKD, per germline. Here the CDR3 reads CAISGEGVLGAFF. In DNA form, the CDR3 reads TGTGCCATCAGTGGCGAAGGGGTGCTGGGGGCTTTCTTT.

CDR3 DNA: TGTGCCAGCAGCCAAGGGATCGGACTTGACTATGGCTACACCTTC. Its translation: CASSQGIGLDYGYTF. The chain carries TRBV14 and TRBJ1-2; D is undetermined. This CDR3 region has 15 residues. Germline-derived CDR1 and CDR2 are SGHDN and FVKESK. V shed 1 base and J shed 3 bases, with 12 bases lying between them.

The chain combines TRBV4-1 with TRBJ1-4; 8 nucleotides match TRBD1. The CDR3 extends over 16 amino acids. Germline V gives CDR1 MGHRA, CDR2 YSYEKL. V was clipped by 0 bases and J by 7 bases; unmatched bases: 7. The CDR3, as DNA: TGCGCCAGCAGCCAAGATCGGTGGCAGGGGGCTGAAAAACTGTTTTTT. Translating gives CASSQDRWQGAEKLFF.

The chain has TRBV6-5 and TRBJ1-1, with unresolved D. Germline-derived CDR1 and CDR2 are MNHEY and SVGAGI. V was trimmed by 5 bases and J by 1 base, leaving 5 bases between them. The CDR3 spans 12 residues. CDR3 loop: CASSNRNTEAFF. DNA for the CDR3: TGTGCCAGCAGTAATAGGAACACTGAAGCTTTCTTT.

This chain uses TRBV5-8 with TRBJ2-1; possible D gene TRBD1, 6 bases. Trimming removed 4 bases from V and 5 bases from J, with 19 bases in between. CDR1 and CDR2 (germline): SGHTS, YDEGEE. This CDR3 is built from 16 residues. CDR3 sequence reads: CASSRPSGDVDNEQFF. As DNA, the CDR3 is TGTGCCAGCAGCCGGCCGTCAGGGGACGTAGACAATGAGCAGTTCTTC.

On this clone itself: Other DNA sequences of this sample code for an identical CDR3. As DNA, the CDR3 is TGTGCCAGCAGCTTAGGTCCTTCTGGGGCCAACGTCCTGACTTTC. Protein: CASSLGPSGANVLTF. This chain connects TRBV5-4 to TRBJ2-6; D is unresolved. This CDR3 is 15 amino acids long. Germline values: CDR1 SGHNT, CDR2 YYREEE (reference sequence). The germline V and J ends were trimmed by 2 bases and 1 base, with 7 bases remaining between them.

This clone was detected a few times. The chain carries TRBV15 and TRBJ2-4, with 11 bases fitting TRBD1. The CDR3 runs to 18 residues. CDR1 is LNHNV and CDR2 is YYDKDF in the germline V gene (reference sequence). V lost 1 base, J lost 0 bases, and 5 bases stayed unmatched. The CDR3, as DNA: TGTGCCACCAGCAGAGCCGGACAGGGGGCCTTAGCCAAAAACATTCAGTACTTC. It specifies CATSRAGQGALAKNIQYF. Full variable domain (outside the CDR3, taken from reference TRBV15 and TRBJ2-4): DAMVIQNPRYQVTQFGKPVTLSCSQTLNHNVMYWYQQKSSQAPKLLFHYYDKDFNNEADTPDNFQSRRPNTSFCFLDIRSPGLGDTAMYLCATSRAGQGALAKNIQYFGAGTRLSVL.

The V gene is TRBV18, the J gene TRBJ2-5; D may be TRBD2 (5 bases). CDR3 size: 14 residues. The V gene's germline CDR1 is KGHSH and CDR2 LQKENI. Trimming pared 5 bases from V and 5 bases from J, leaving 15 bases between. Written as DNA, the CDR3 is TGTGCCAGCTCATTTGGACTCGGCGGGGAGACCCAGTACTTC. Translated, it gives CASSFGLGGETQYF.

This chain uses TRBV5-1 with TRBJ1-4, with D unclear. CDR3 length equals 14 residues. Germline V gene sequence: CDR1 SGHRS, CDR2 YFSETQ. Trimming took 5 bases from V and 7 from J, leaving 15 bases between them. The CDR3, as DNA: TGCGCCAGCAGGGTGACATTGGGCCCTGAAAAACTGTTTTTT. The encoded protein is CASRVTLGPEKLFF.

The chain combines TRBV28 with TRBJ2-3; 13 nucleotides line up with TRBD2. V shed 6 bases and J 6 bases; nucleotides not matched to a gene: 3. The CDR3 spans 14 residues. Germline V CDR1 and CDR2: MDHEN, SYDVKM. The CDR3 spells CASRTSGRTDTQYF. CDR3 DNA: TGTGCCAGCAGGACTAGCGGGAGGACGGATACGCAGTATTTT.

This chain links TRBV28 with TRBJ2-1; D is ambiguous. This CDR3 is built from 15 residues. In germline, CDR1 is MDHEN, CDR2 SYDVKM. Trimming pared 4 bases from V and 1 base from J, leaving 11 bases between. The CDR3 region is CASSWSGPSYNEQFF. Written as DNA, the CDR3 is TGTGCCAGCAGTTGGTCGGGCCCATCCTACAATGAGCAGTTCTTC.

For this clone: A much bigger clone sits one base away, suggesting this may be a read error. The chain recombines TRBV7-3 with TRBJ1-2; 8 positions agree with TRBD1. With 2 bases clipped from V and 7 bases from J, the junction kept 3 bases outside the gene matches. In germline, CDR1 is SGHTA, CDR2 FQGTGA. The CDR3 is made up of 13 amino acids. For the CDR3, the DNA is TGTGCCAGCAGCTTATCAGGGGGCTCTGGCTACACCTTC. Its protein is CASSLSGGSGYTF.

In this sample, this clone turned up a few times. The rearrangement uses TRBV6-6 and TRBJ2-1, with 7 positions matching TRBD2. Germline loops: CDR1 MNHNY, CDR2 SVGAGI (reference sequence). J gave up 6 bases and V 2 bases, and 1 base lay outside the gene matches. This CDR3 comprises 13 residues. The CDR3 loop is CASSYGRANEQFF. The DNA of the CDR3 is TGTGCCAGCAGTTACGGGAGGGCCAATGAGCAGTTCTTC.

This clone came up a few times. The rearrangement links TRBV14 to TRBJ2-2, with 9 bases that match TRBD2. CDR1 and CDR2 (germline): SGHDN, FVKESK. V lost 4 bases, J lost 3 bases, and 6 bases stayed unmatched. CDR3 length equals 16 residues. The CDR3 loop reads CASSPLAGVDTGELFF. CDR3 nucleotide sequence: TGTGCCAGCAGCCCCTTAGCGGGAGTTGACACCGGGGAGCTGTTTTTT.

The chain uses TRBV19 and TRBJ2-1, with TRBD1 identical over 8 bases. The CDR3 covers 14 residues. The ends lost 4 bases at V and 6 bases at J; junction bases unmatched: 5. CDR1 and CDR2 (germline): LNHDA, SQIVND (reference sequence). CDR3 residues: CASSRDRIFNEQFF. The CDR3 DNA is TGTGCCAGTAGTAGGGACAGGATATTCAATGAGCAGTTCTTC.

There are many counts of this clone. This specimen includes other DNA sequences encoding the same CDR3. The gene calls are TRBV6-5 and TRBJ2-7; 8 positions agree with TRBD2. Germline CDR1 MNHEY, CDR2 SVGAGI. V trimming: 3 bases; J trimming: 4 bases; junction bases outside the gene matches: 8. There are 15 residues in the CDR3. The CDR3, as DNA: TGTGCCAGCAGTTATGCGGGGGGCCCTGGGTACGAGCAGTACTTC. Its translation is CASSYAGGPGYEQYF.

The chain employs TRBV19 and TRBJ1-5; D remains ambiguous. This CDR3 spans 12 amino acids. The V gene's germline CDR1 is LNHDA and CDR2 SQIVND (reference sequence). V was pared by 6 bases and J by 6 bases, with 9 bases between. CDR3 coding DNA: TGTGCCAGTAGCCGGTTGGGTCAGCCCCAGCATTTT. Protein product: CASSRLGQPQHF.

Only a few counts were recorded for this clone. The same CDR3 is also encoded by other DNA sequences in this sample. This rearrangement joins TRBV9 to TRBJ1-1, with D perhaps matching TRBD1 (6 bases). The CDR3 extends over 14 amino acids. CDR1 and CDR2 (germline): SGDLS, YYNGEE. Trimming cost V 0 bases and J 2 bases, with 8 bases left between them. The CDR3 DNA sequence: TGTGCCAGCAGCGTAGGGACAGCCAACACTGAAGCTTTCTTT. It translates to CASSVGTANTEAFF.

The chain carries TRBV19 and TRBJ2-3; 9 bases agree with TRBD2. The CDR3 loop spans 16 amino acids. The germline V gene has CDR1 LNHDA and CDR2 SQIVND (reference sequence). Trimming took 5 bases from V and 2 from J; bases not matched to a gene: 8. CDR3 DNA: TGTGCCAGTAGTCCCCTAGCGGGAACTTTCACAGATACGCAGTATTTT. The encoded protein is CASSPLAGTFTDTQYF.

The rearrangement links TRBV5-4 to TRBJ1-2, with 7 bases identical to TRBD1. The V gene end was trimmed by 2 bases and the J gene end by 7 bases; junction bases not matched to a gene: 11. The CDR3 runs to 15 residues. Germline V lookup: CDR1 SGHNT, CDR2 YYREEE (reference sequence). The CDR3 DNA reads TGTGCCAGCAGCTTAGGGCTGGGGACAGAGATTGGCTACACCTTC. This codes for CASSLGLGTEIGYTF.

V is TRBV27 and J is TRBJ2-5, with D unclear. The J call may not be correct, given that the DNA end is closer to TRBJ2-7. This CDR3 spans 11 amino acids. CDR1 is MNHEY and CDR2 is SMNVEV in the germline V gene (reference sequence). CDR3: CAEDPTYEQYF. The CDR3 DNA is TGTGCCGAGGACCCTACTTACGAGCAGTACTTC.

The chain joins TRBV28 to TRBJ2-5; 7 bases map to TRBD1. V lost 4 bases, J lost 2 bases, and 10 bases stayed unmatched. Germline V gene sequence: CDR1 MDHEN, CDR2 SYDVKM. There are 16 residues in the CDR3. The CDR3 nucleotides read TGTGCCAGCAGTTCCCAGGGGGTAGGGGAGCAAGAGACCCAGTACTTC. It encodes CASSSQGVGEQETQYF. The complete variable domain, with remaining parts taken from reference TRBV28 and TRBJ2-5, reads DVKVTQSSRYLVKRTGEKVFLECVQDMDHENMFWYRQDPGLGLRLIYFSYDVKMKEKGDIPEGYSVSREKKERFSLILESASTNQTSMYLCASSSQGVGEQETQYFGPGTRLLVL.

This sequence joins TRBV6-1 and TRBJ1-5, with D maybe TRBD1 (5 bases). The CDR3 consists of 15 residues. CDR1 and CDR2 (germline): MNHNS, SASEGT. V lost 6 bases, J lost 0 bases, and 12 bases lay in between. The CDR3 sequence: CASSPTDYSNQPQHF. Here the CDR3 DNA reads TGTGCCAGCAGCCCGACAGATTATAGCAATCAGCCCCAGCATTTT.